Below are 26 T cell receptor beta chains sequenced from a single sample in a study of vaccination and CD4 T cells after COVID-19. As for treatment: roughly 10-day PBMC culture with coronavirus spike peptide pools or control peptides (ViraFEST assay). Samples of CD4+ T cells were obtained from the unexposed donor before the COVID-19 pandemic (2011-2018). With the Oncomine TCR Beta short-read assay, DNA from cultured CD4+ T cells was sequenced. TCRdb recomputed calls from the PCR reads with MiXCR, one row per CDR3 protein. The sample contains thousands of distinct CDR3 sequences, 40% to 45% of which appear only once. No antigen has been assigned to these receptors. Material: CD4+ T cells from blood, cultured in vitro. The receptors were gathered from a human donor in good health.

This clonotype has more than one count but fewer than ten. The V and J genes are TRBV2 and TRBJ1-6; TRBD1 might be the D (6 bases). The length of the CDR3 is 14 residues. Germline CDR1 reads SNHLY; CDR2 reads FYNNEI. The germline V and J ends were trimmed by 5 bases and 8 bases, with 13 bases remaining between them. The CDR3 DNA reads as TGTGCCAGCAGTCCTGTGGGGGGCGATTCACCCCTCCACTTT. Amino acids: CASSPVGGDSPLHF. Full variable domain (rest looked up from reference TRBV2 and TRBJ1-6): EPEVTQTPSHQVTQMGQEVILRCVPISNHLYFYWYRQILGQKVEFLVSFYNNEISEKSEIFDDQFSVERPDGSNFTLKIRSTKLEDSAMYFCASSPVGGDSPLHFGNGTRLTVT.

The chain links TRBV12-3 or TRBV12-4 to TRBJ1-2; D remains ambiguous. The CDR3 contains 13 residues. Trimming removed 6 bases at V and 3 bases at J, with 11 bases between. CDR3 sequence (DNA): TGTGCCAGCAGCCGATACATGGACTATGGCTACACCTTC. Translated: CASSRYMDYGYTF.

The chain uses TRBV20-1 and TRBJ1-5; 8 nucleotides align to TRBD1. The trim removed 5 bases at V and 3 bases at J, leaving 6 bases unmatched. CDR1 and CDR2 (germline): DFQATT, SNEGSKA (reference sequence). This CDR3 is 14 amino acids long. CDR3 sequence: CSALPGQANQPQHF. The CDR3 nucleotides read TGCAGTGCTCTTCCGGGACAGGCCAATCAGCCCCAGCATTTT.

The chain uses TRBV7-8 and TRBJ1-5, with a tentative D call TRBD1 (6 bases). There are 13 residues in the CDR3. Per the germline V gene, CDR1 is SGHVS and CDR2 is FQNEAQ. V gave up 3 bases and J gave up 4 bases, with 7 bases separating them. The chain's CDR3 is CASSLGANQPQHF. The CDR3, as DNA: TGTGCCAGCAGCTTGGGGGCGAATCAGCCCCAGCATTTT.

The chain uses TRBV24-1 and TRBJ2-3; a possible D gene is TRBD1 (6 bases). Deletions cut 4 bases from V and 2 bases from J, with 12 bases between. Germline-derived CDR1 and CDR2 are KGHDR and SFDVKD. This CDR3 has 15 amino acids. As DNA, the CDR3 is TGTGCCACCAGTGACGCACAGGGATACACAGATACGCAGTATTTT. As protein: CATSDAQGYTDTQYF.

This clonotype showed up just a few times. In nucleotides, the CDR3 is TGTGCCATCAGTCTTACTGAGGGCATGAGCACAGATACGCAGTATTTT. It codes for CAISLTEGMSTDTQYF. The chain combines TRBV10-3 with TRBJ2-3, with a possible D match to TRBD2 (5 bases). Germline-derived CDR1 and CDR2 are ENHRY and SYGVKD. Trimming shortened V by 5 bases and J by 0 bases, and 15 bases separated the two germline ends. The CDR3 has 16 amino acids.

The rearrangement uses TRBV7-2 and TRBJ2-7; D ambiguous. The CDR3 sequence is 12 residues long. V was pared by 2 bases and J by 7 bases, with 9 bases between. Germline CDR1 SGHTA, CDR2 FQGNSA. DNA of the CDR3: TGTGCCAGCAGCTTATTGGTGGGGGAGCAGTACTTC. Amino acids: CASSLLVGEQYF. Full variable domain (outside the CDR3, taken from reference TRBV7-2 and TRBJ2-7): GAGVSQSPSNKVTEKGKDVELRCDPISGHTALYWYRQSLGQGLEFLIYFQGNSAPDKSGLPSDRFSAERTGGSVSTLTIQRTQQEDSAVYLCASSLLVGEQYFGPGTRLTVT.

In this sample, this clonotype turned up once. The V gene is TRBV29-1, the J gene TRBJ1-1; D call uncertain. In germline, CDR1 is SQVTM, CDR2 ANQGSEA. This CDR3 region has 13 residues. V dropped 4 bases and J dropped 1 base, with 10 bases sitting between them. In DNA, the CDR3 is TGCAGCGTTGGCAGGACGGGGAACACTGAAGCTTTCTTT. Its protein is CSVGRTGNTEAFF.

This chain joins TRBV19 and TRBJ2-2; 7 bases match TRBD2. Germline CDR1 reads LNHDA; CDR2 reads SQIVND (reference sequence). The CDR3 extends over 14 amino acids. The trim removed 6 bases at V and 4 bases at J, leaving 5 bases unmatched. The DNA of the CDR3 is TGTGCCAGTAGAACTAGCGTCCGCACCGGGGAGCTGTTTTTT. Its translation: CASRTSVRTGELFF.

This chain uses TRBV6-1 with TRBJ2-5; 9 nucleotides match TRBD2. This CDR3 is 15 amino acids long. The germline gives CDR1 MNHNS, CDR2 SASEGT. V lost 4 bases to trimming and J lost 5 bases; unmatched junction nucleotides: 8. The CDR3 reads CASSVGSGGLETQYF. CDR3 nucleotide sequence: TGTGCCAGCAGTGTCGGAAGCGGGGGGTTGGAGACCCAGTACTTC.

The V gene is TRBV6-4, the J gene TRBJ2-5; 12 positions match TRBD2. The CDR3 is 15 residues long. In germline, CDR1 is MRHNA, CDR2 SNTAGT. V was pared by 8 bases and J by 4 bases, with 8 bases of the junction left unmatched. DNA for the CDR3: TGTGCCAGCTCACGGACTAGCGGGGAGGCAGAGACCCAGTACTTC. The encoded protein is CASSRTSGEAETQYF.

The chain recombines TRBV18 with TRBJ1-5, with D unresolved. The CDR3 runs to 15 residues. Germline V lookup: CDR1 KGHSH, CDR2 LQKENI. Trimming took off 2 bases at V and 0 bases at J, with 8 bases between the two ends. The CDR3 loop is CASSPSAASNQPQHF. The CDR3 DNA reads TGTGCCAGCTCACCATCGGCAGCTAGCAATCAGCCCCAGCATTTT. Filled out from reference TRBV18 and TRBJ1-5, the complete variable domain reads NAGVMQNPRHLVRRRGQEARLRCSPMKGHSHVYWYRQLPEEGLKFMVYLQKENIIDESGMPKERFSAEFPKEGPSILRIQQVVRGDSAAYFCASSPSAASNQPQHFGDGTRLSIL.

The V gene is TRBV20-1, the J gene TRBJ1-2; no clear D gene. V was pared by 6 bases and J by 1 base, with 9 bases between. This CDR3 has 12 amino acids. CDR1 is DFQATT and CDR2 is SNEGSKA in the germline V gene (reference sequence). CDR3 coding DNA: TGCAGTGCCGTACTGGATAACTATGGCTACACCTTC. Protein: CSAVLDNYGYTF.

V gene TRBV7-9 combines with J gene TRBJ1-2; tentatively, D is TRBD1 (6 bases). There are 16 residues in the CDR3. CDR1 and CDR2 (germline): SEHNR, FQNEAQ (reference sequence). The V gene lost 4 bases and the J gene lost 1 base, with 16 bases spanning the gap. The CDR3 region is CASSSPRQANNYGYTF. The DNA for the CDR3 is TGTGCCAGCAGCTCACCTAGACAGGCCAATAACTATGGCTACACCTTC.

The chain recombines TRBV6-5 with TRBJ2-2; D is undetermined. V was shortened by 1 base and J by 6 bases, with 6 bases between the two germline ends. The CDR3 sequence is 13 residues long. Germline V CDR1 and CDR2: MNHEY, SVGAGI. The CDR3 protein is CASSYLGAGELFF. The CDR3 nucleotides read TGTGCCAGCAGTTACTTGGGCGCCGGGGAGCTGTTTTTT.

This chain connects TRBV5-6 to TRBJ2-1; TRBD2 aligns across 7 bases. V dropped 4 bases and J dropped 2; count of bases not matched to a gene: 6. The CDR3 totals 15 residues. CDR1 is SGHDT and CDR2 is YYEEEE in the germline V gene. CDR3 amino acids: CASSPWAGAYNEQFF. The DNA of the CDR3 is TGTGCCAGCAGCCCGTGGGCGGGGGCCTACAATGAGCAGTTCTTC.

This clonotype was seen a handful of times. This chain links TRBV20-1 with TRBJ1-1; no firm D call. CDR3 size: 11 residues. The germline V gene encodes CDR1 DFQATT and CDR2 SNEGSKA (reference sequence). V was shortened by 3 bases and J by 11 bases, with 13 bases between the two germline ends. The CDR3 DNA reads TGCAGTGCTAGTCAAGGGTTTGAGGCTTTCTTT. Residues: CSASQGFEAFF.

The rearrangement uses TRBV20-1 and TRBJ1-6; 7 bases align to TRBD1. Germline trimming cut 5 bases from V and 6 bases from J; bases unmatched to any gene: 1. Per germline, CDR1 DFQATT and CDR2 SNEGSKA (reference sequence). CDR3 length equals 12 residues. The CDR3: CSAHRGNSPLHF. The CDR3 DNA reads as TGCAGTGCTCACAGGGGTAATTCACCCCTCCACTTT.

V is TRBV11-3 and J is TRBJ2-2; 7 bases match TRBD2. V was pared by 5 bases and J by 5 bases, with 2 bases of the junction left unmatched. The CDR3 consists of 13 residues. Per the germline V gene, CDR1 is SGHNT and CDR2 is YENEEA. CDR3 protein: CASSGGVTGELFF. The CDR3 DNA reads TGTGCCAGCAGCGGGGGGGTTACCGGGGAGCTGTTTTTT.

V is TRBV7-9 and J is TRBJ2-1; 11 bases map to TRBD1. The V gene end was trimmed by 3 bases and the J gene end by 4 bases; junction bases not matched to a gene: 2. The CDR3 runs 15 residues. From germline, CDR1 is SEHNR and CDR2 FQNEAQ (reference sequence). As DNA, the CDR3 is TGTGCCAGCAGCTTGGACAGGGGGCTTTACAATGAGCAGTTCTTC. Amino acids: CASSLDRGLYNEQFF. Using reference TRBV7-9 and TRBJ2-1 for the parts outside the CDR3, the full variable domain is DTGVSQNPRHKITKRGQNVTFRCDPISEHNRLYWYRQTLGQGPEFLTYFQNEAQLEKSRLLSDRFSAERPKGSFSTLEIQRTEQGDSAMYLCASSLDRGLYNEQFFGPGTRLTVL.

The gene calls are TRBV12-3 or TRBV12-4 and TRBJ1-2, with D possibly being TRBD1 (5 bases). This CDR3 comprises 15 residues. V lost 6 bases, J lost 3 bases, and 17 bases lay in between. In nucleotides, the CDR3 is TGTGCCAGCAGGGGACCGTCGGCGTTTGACTATGGCTACACCTTC. Encoded protein: CASRGPSAFDYGYTF.

The genes are TRBV6-1 and TRBJ2-2; D may be TRBD1 (5 bases). The ends were cut back, 8 bases at V and 0 bases at J, with 10 bases in the middle. The CDR3 contains 14 residues. CDR1 and CDR2 (germline): MNHNS, SASEGT. The CDR3 DNA reads TGTGCCAGCCTCGAGACAGCGAACACCGGGGAGCTGTTTTTT. This gives the protein CASLETANTGELFF.

The rearrangement joins TRBV7-8 to TRBJ2-1, with 12 nucleotides matching TRBD2. CDR1 is SGHVS, CDR2 FQNEAQ, per germline. V shed 5 bases and J 1 base; nucleotides not matched to a gene: 3. The CDR3 contains 16 residues. CDR3 coding DNA: TGTGCCAGCAGCCGTACTAGCGGGGGGTCCTACAATGAGCAGTTCTTC. Translating it yields CASSRTSGGSYNEQFF.

As for this clonotype: Sequence at one end of the junction differs from germline and may be a read error. The rearrangement links TRBV20-1 to TRBJ2-2; tentatively, D is TRBD1 (5 bases). Germline loops: CDR1 DFQATT, CDR2 SNEGSKA (reference sequence). This CDR3 comprises 14 residues. CDR3 amino acids: CSALQDPNNGELFF. The CDR3 region has the DNA TGCAGTGCTTTACAGGACCCGAACAACGGGGAGCTGTTTTTT.

This rearrangement joins TRBV10-3 to TRBJ2-1, with 8 bases lining up with TRBD2. The germline gives CDR1 ENHRY, CDR2 SYGVKD. The J segment lost 7 bases and the V segment lost 8 bases, leaving 10 bases of the junction unmatched. The CDR3 consists of 14 residues. CDR3: CAIGPGLVGNEQFF. CDR3 in DNA: TGTGCCATCGGCCCGGGACTAGTAGGGAATGAGCAGTTCTTC.

This clonotype was counted a few times. J is TRBJ1-5 and V is TRBV19, with D possibly matching TRBD1 (5 bases). CDR3 length equals 15 residues. V shed 5 bases and J shed 7 bases, with 18 bases lying between them. Germline CDR1 is LNHDA and CDR2 is SQIVND (reference sequence). Here the CDR3 reads CASSVTVIGQQPQHF. CDR3 DNA: TGTGCCAGTAGTGTGACAGTAATCGGCCAGCAGCCCCAGCATTTT.